This T cell receptor (beta chain) was profiled in a study of OX40 agonist ivuxolimab in advanced cancers. Background for the entire study: Ivuxolimab, which targeted the costimulatory receptor OX40 (CD134), was an agonistic, fully human IgG2 monoclonal antibody. Partial responses occurred in three dose-escalation patients, of whom one had hepatocellular carcinoma and two had cutaneous melanoma. Among the roughly 50 dose-escalation patients, approximately 20 had hepatocellular carcinoma, around 15 melanoma, 9 renal cell carcinoma and 9 head and neck cancer. Intravenous ivuxolimab was administered to patients every 2 weeks at six dose levels: 0.01, 0.1, 0.3, 1.5, 3 and 10 mg/kg. Patients were allowed to have had prior anti-PD-1, anti-PD-L1 or anti-CTLA-4 therapy, and around 40% of the dose-escalation patients had previously received checkpoint inhibitors. The dose-escalation cohort was roughly 83% male with a mean age of 60 years, ranging from about 23 to 85. The monotherapy dose-escalation portion (N of about 50 patients) of the phase I ivuxolimab trial is reported in the paper. Peripheral TCRbeta sequencing was intended to test whether TCR sequence diversity was altered and clonal T-cell expansion was caused by ivuxolimab.

Patients with a history of autoimmune disease or receiving systemic immunosuppression were excluded from the trial. Peripheral blood for TCR sequencing was collected from all dose cohorts at baseline, on cycle 4 day 1, and on cycle 7 day 1. Samples were obtained from an open-label, multicenter, first-in-human phase I dose-escalation trial of ivuxolimab. Adults with locally advanced or metastatic melanoma, renal cell, hepatocellular, or head and neck squamous cell carcinoma were enrolled in the trial. CD4+ and CD8+ T cells were sorted separately from peripheral blood before TCR sequencing. For this clone: The target of this receptor is not known. Base qualities are missing; no much larger clone stands one base away.

For sequencing of the TCRbeta CDR3 region, genomic DNA was extracted from the sorted cells. TCRbeta CDR3 regions were sequenced using the immunoSEQ Assay. TCRdb took this table from immuneACCESS and kept in-frame rearrangements with V and J called. Such tables lack part of the clones; where checked against another copy, unresolved V genes explain under half of the gap, and the rest is unexplained. In all, the sample holds fewer than 45,000 clones, and more than 75% of those were seen once. The ten top clones hold roughly 36% of the sample. CDR1 is given as SGDLS and CDR2 as YYNGEE, both from the germline V gene. From V the trimming removes 1 base and from J it removes 8 bases, while the gene matches leave 5 bases of the junction unaccounted for. From its cysteine to its phenylalanine, the CDR3 spans 13 amino acids. Here the CDR3 DNA is all that survives: 39 bases in frame from base 1. Overall study outcomes, separate from this receptor: Low levels of normalized T-cell clonal expansion were also shown by some nonresponding patients. After ivuxolimab, more expanded clones were found on average in CD8+ T cells than in CD4+ T cells. The antigen specificity of the clonally expanded peripheral T cells was not determined. Clonal expansion of both CD4+ and CD8+ blood T cells was observed from baseline to week 6 at doses 0.1 to 3.0 mg/kg. In the 0.1-3.0 mg/kg groups, partial responders had among the lowest normalized peripheral clonal expansion, particularly in CD8+ T cells.

The sequencing used CD4+ or CD8+ T cells sorted from blood, collected in a trial of the OX40 agonist ivuxolimab. The chain uses TRBV9 and TRBJ1-2, with TRBD1 matching 7 junction bases. This TCR came from an adult with an advanced solid tumor such as melanoma, head and neck, liver or kidney cancer. This receptor has the CDR3 CASSVLTGNGYTF. The DNA sequence is TGTGCCAGCAGCGTATTGACAGGGAACGGCTACACCTTC.